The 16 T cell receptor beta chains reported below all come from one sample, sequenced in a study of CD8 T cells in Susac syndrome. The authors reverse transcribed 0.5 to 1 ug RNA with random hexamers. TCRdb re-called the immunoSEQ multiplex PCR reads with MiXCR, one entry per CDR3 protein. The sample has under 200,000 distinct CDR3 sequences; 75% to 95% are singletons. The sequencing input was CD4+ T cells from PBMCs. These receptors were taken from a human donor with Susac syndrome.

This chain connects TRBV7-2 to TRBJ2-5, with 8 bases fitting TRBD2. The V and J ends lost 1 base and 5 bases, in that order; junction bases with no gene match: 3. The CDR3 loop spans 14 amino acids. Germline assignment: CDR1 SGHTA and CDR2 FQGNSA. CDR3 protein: CASSLGTSSETQYF. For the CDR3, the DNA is TGTGCCAGCAGCTTAGGGACTAGCAGCGAGACCCAGTACTTC.

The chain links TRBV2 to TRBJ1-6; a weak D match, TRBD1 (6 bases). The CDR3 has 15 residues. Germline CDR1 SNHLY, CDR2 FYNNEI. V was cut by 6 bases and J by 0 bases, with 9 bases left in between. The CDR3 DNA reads TGTGCCAGCAGGGGGGGCAGCTCCTATAATTCACCCCTCCACTTT. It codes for CASRGGSSYNSPLHF.

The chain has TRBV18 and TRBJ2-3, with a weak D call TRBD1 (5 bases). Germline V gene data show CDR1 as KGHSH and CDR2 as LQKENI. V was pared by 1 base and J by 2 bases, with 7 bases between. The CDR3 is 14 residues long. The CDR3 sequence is CASSPQGNTDTQYF. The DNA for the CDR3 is TGTGCCAGCTCACCACAGGGGAACACAGATACGCAGTATTTT.

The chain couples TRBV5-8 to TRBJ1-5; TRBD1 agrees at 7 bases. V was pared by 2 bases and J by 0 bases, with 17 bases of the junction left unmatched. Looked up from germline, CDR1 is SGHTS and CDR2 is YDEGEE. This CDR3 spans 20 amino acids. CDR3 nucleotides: TGTGCCAGCAGCTTTTTTCGAGGCACCGGGACAGATTATAGCAATCAGCCCCAGCATTTT. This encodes CASSFFRGTGTDYSNQPQHF.

This chain's CDR3 is CASLSGNPYNEQFF. Written as DNA, the CDR3 is TGTGCCAGCCTGAGCGGGAACCCCTACAATGAGCAGTTCTTC. The gene calls are TRBV28 and TRBJ2-1; 7 bases align to TRBD2. CDR1 and CDR2 (germline): MDHEN, SYDVKM. V dropped 8 bases and J dropped 2; count of bases not matched to a gene: 6. This CDR3 region has 14 residues.

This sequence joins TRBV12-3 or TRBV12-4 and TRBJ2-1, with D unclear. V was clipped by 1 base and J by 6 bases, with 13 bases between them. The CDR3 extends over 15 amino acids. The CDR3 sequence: CASSLGHLPGNEQFF. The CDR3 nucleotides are TGTGCCAGCAGTTTAGGGCACCTCCCGGGCAATGAGCAGTTCTTC.

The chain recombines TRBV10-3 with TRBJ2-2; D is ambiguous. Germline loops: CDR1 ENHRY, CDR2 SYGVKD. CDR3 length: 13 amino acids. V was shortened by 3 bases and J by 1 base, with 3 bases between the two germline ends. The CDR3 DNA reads TGTGCCATCAGTGACAAGAACACCGGGGAGCTGTTTTTT. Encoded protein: CAISDKNTGELFF.

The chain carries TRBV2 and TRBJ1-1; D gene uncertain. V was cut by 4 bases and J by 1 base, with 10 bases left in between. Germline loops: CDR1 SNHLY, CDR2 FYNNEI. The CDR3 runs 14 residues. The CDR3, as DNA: TGTGCCAGCAGTGTCGCGGTTTCGAACACTGAAGCTTTCTTT. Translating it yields CASSVAVSNTEAFF.

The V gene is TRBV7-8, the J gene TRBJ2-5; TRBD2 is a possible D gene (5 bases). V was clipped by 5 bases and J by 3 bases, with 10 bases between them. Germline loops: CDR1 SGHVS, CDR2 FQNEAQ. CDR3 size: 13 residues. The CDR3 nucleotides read TGTGCCAGCAGCCTAGAGAGGGAAGAGACCCAGTACTTC. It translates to CASSLEREETQYF.

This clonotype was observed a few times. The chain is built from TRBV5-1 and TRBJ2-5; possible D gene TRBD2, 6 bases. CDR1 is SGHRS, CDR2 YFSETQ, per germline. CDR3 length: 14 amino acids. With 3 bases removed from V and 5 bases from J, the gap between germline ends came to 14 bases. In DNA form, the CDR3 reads TGCGCCAGCAGCTCGGGAGAACTGATGGAGACCCAGTACTTC. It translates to CASSSGELMETQYF.

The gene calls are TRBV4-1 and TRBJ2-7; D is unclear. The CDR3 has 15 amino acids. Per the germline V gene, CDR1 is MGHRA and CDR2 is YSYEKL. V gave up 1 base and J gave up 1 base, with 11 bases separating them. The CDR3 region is CASSQVAHESYEQYF. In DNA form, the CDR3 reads TGCGCCAGCAGCCAAGTTGCACACGAATCCTACGAGCAGTACTTC.

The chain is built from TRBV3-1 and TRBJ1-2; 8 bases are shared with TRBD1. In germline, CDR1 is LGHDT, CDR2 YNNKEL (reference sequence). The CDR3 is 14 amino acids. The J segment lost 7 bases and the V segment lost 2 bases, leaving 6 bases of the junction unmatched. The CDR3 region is CASSQNRGISGYTF. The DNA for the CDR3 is TGTGCCAGCAGCCAAAACAGGGGGATAAGTGGCTACACCTTC. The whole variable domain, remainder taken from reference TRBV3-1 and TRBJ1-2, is DTAVSQTPKYLVTQMGNDKSIKCEQNLGHDTMYWYKQDSKKFLKIMFSYNNKELIINETVPNRFSPKSPDKAHLNLHINSLELGDSAVYFCASSQNRGISGYTFGSGTRLTVV.

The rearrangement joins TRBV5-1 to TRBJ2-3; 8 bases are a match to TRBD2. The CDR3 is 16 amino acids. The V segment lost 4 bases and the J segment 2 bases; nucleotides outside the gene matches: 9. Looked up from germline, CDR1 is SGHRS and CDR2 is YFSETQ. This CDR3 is CASSPGVAGFTDTQYF. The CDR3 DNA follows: TGCGCCAGCAGCCCGGGGGTAGCGGGATTCACAGATACGCAGTATTTT. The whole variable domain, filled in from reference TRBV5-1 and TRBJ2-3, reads KAGVTQTPRYLIKTRGQQVTLSCSPISGHRSVSWYQQTPGQGLQFLFEYFSETQRNKGNFPGRFSGRQFSNSRSEMNVSTLELGDSALYLCASSPGVAGFTDTQYFGPGTRLTVL.

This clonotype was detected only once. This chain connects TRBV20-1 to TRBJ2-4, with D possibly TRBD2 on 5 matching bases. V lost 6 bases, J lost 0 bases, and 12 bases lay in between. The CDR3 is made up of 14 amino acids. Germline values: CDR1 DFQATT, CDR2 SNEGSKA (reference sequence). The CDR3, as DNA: TGCAGTGCACCGGGATACTTAGCCAAAAACATTCAGTACTTC. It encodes CSAPGYLAKNIQYF.

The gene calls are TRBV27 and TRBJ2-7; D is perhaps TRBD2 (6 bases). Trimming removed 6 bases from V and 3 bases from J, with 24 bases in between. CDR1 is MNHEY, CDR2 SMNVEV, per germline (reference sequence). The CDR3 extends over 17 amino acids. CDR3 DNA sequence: TGTGCCAGCAGACCACTAGCTGACGGGCCGACTAGCTACGAGCAGTACTTC. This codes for CASRPLADGPTSYEQYF.

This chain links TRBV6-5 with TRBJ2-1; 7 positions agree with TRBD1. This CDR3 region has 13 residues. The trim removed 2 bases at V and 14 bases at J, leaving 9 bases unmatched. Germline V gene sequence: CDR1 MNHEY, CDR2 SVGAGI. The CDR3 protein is CASSYGQAMREFF. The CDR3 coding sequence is TGTGCCAGCAGTTACGGACAGGCCATGCGGGAGTTCTTC.